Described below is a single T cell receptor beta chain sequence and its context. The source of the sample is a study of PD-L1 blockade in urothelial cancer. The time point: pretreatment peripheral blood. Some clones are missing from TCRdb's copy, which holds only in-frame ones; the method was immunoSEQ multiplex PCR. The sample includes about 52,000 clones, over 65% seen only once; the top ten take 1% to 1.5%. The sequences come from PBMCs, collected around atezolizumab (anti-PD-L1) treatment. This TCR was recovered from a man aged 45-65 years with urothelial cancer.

DNA of the CDR3: TGTGCCAGCAGCTTGACAGCCACCTACGAGCAGTACTTC. This codes for CASSLTATYEQYF. The chain joins TRBV11-3 to TRBJ2-7; D possibly corresponds to TRBD1 (5 bases). V was pared by 3 bases and J by 2 bases, with 8 bases between. Germline values: CDR1 SGHNT, CDR2 YENEEA. The CDR3 runs to 13 residues.